The entry that follows covers one T cell receptor (beta chain) sequence. This specimen comes from a study of blood T cells in healthy people across ages. Then a second PCR, running roughly 7 to 11 cycles, was carried out with a sample-barcoded 5' primer and a J-beta primer mix. TCRdb itself ran the 5' RACE reads through MiXCR, one entry per CDR3 protein. The sample includes some 760,000 distinct CDR3 sequences, around a quarter of them seen just once. Trimming shortened V by 0 bases and J by 5 bases, and 10 bases separated the two germline ends. Germline loops: CDR1 LNHNV, CDR2 YYDKDF (reference sequence). The CDR3 consists of 14 residues. Another study also made use of these data, one on T cells of mothers and their children. From that paper: The yield was over 8.5 million TCR beta CDR3 reads from each mother and approximately 2.8 million from each child. Thymic selection molds TCR recombination products alike in related and unrelated pairs.

The chain joins TRBV15 to TRBJ2-5; D uncertain. This sequence was found in a boy younger than 18 in good health. The sequenced sample consisted of blood. In DNA, the CDR3 is TGTGCCACCAGCAGAGATGGTAATGGGGAGACCCAGTACTTC. It yields the protein CATSRDGNGETQYF.